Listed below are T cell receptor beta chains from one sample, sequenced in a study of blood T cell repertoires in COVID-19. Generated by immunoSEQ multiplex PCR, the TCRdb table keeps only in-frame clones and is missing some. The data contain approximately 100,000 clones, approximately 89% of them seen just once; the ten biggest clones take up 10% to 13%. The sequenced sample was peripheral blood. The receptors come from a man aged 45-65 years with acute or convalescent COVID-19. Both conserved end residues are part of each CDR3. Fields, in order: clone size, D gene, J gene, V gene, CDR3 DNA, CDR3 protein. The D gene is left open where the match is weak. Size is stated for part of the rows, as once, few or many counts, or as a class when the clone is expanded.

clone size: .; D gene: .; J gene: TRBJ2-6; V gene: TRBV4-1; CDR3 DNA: TGCGCCAGCAGTCCCGGGACATGGAAGAACCCCCTTCCCCTCTCTGGGGCCAACGTCCTGACTTTC; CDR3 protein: CASSPGTWKNPLPLSGANVLTF
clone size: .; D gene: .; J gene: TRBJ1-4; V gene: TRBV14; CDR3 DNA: TGTGCCAGCAGCCAACTCTGGGGCCAAGGCCCTAGTGAAAAACTGTTTTTT; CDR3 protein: CASSQLWGQGPSEKLFF
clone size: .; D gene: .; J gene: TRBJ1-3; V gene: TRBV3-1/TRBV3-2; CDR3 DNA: TGTGCCAGCAGCCGAAACAGAAGAGATGGAAACACCATATATTTT; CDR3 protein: CASSRNRRDGNTIYF
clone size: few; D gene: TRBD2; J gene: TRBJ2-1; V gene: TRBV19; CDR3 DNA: TGTGCCAGTAGATTGCGGGAGGAACCCTACAATGAGCAGTTCTTC; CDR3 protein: CASRLREEPYNEQFF
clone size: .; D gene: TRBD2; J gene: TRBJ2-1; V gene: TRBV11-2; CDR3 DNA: TGTGCCAGCAGCTTGACTAGCGGGAGCTGGAATGAGCAGTTCTTC; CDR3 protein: CASSLTSGSWNEQFF
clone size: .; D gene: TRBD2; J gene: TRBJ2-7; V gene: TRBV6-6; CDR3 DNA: TGTGCCAGCAGTTACAGCGGGGCCGGGGAGCAGTACTTC; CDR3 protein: CASSYSGAGEQYF
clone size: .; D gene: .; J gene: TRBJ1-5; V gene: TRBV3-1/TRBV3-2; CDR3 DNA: TGTGCCAGCAGCCCCGGATGGGCTCAGCCCCAGCATTTT; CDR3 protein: CASSPGWAQPQHF
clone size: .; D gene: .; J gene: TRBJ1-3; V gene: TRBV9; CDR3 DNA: TGTGCCAGCAGCGTAGTCGACCCAGGCTCTGGAAACACCATATATTTT; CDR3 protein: CASSVVDPGSGNTIYF
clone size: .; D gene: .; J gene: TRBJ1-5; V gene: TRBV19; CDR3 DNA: TGTGCCAGTAGTTTCACAGACAGGAGACATCAGCCCCAGCATTTT; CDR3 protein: CASSFTDRRHQPQHF
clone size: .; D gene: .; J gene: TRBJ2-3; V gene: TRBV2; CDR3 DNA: TGTGCCAGCAGCATTAGCGGTGAGACAGATACGCAGTATTTT; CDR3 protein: CASSISGETDTQYF
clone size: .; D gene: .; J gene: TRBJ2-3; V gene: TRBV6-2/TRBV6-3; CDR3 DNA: TGTGCCAGCAGTTACTCTAGCGAGTCCATCACAGATACGCAGTATTTT; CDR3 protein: CASSYSSESITDTQYF
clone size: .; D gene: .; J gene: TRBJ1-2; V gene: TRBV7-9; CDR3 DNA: TGTGCCAGCAGATCCGTAGGGGAGGCTGGTGGCTACACCTTC; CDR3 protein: CASRSVGEAGGYTF
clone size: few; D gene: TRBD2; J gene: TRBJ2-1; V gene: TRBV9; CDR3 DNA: TGTGCCAGCAGCGCCAGCGGGAGGCCCTTCTACAATGAGCAGTTCTTC; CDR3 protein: CASSASGRPFYNEQFF
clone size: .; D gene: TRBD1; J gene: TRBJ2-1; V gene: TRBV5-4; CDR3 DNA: TGTGCCAGCAGCCCCCCGGACAGGGGGCGCGGCAATGAGCAGTTCTTC; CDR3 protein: CASSPPDRGRGNEQFF
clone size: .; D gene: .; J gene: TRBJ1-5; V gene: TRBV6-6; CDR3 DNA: TGTGCCAGCAGTTACGAACCACTTACGCAGCCCCAGCATTTT; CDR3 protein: CASSYEPLTQPQHF
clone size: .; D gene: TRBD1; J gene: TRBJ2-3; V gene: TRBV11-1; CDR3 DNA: TGTGCCAGCAGCTTAGGGACAGGTGACGATACGCAGTATTTT; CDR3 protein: CASSLGTGDDTQYF
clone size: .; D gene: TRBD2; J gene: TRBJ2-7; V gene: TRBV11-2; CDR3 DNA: TGTGCCAGCAGCCAGGGACTAGCGGGAGTTCCCGAGCAGTACTTC; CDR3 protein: CASSQGLAGVPEQYF
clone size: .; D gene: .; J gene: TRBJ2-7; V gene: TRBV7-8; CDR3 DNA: TGTGCCAGCAGCCAGGGAAGGGACGAGCAGTACTTC; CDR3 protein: CASSQGRDEQYF
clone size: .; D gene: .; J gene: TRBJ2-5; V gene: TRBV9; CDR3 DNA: TGTGCCAGCAGCGAAGACAGCCAAGAGACCCAGTACTTC; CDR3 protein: CASSEDSQETQYF
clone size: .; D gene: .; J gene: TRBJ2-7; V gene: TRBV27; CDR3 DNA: TGTGCCAGCAGTTTATCGGAGGGGTCCTCCTACGAGCAGTACTTC; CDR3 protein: CASSLSEGSSYEQYF